The next 13 T cell receptor beta chains were all read from a single sample in a study of identical twins. Using its own MiXCR run on the 5' RACE reads, TCRdb lists one record per CDR3 protein. The table has under 300,000 distinct CDR3 sequences, roughly 12% seen once. This same sample was also taken into another study, of yellow fever vaccine responses in identical twins.

Sequences were obtained from memory (CD45RO+) T cells sorted from blood. Source of these receptors: a woman under 30 in good health.

V and J are TRBV21-1 and TRBJ2-1; TRBD2 is taken as the D call from the table, unchecked against the DNA. TRBV21-1 is a pseudogene locus. The CDR3 contains 16 residues. CDR3 bases: TGTGCCAGCGGGTTGCAGCCGGGACTAGCTATGAATGAGCAGTTCTTC. Its translation: CASGLQPGLAMNEQFF.

In its sample, this clonotype was seen once. The J gene is TRBJ2-2, the V gene TRBV7-2; D not certain. With 1 base removed from V and 6 bases from J, the gap between germline ends came to 18 bases. Germline lookup yields CDR1 SGHTA and CDR2 FQGNSA. The CDR3 is 17 residues long. In DNA form, the CDR3 reads TGTGCCAGCAGCTTAGTTGGAGCGAGTTTCCGCCCCGGGGAGCTGTTTTTT. Protein product: CASSLVGASFRPGELFF.

There are a few counts of this clonotype. The chain recombines TRBV20-1 with TRBJ2-3; D call uncertain. V was clipped by 3 bases and J by 5 bases, with 18 bases between them. From germline, CDR1 is DFQATT and CDR2 SNEGSKA (reference sequence). The CDR3 loop spans 15 amino acids. In DNA form, the CDR3 reads TGCAGTGCTAGCTACCTCCAGGCGTCGGTAGATACGCAGTATTTT. Protein: CSASYLQASVDTQYF.

CDR3: CASSLTGVKETQYF. Here the CDR3 DNA reads TGTGCCAGCAGTTTGACAGGAGTAAAAGAGACCCAGTACTTC. The rearrangement joins TRBV27 to TRBJ2-5, with a weak D call TRBD1 (6 bases). Germline-derived CDR1 and CDR2 are MNHEY and SMNVEV (reference sequence). CDR3 length equals 14 residues. Between the trimmed V and J ends, which lost 3 bases and 3 bases, there was a span of 11 bases.

This clonotype was detected a few times. This chain uses TRBV11-2 with TRBJ2-2, with a possible D match to TRBD2 (6 bases). Trimming stripped 5 bases from V and 4 bases from J, with 17 bases between. Germline V gene sequence: CDR1 SGHAT, CDR2 FQNNGV. The CDR3 spans 16 residues. CDR3 coding DNA: TGTGCCAGCAGCCCCCGTTCGGGGGTGGGCACCGGGGAGCTGTTTTTT. Its protein is CASSPRSGVGTGELFF. The entire variable domain, with the rest obtained from reference TRBV11-2 and TRBJ2-2, is as follows: EAGVAQSPRYKIIEKRQSVAFWCNPISGHATLYWYQQILGQGPKLLIQFQNNGVVDDSQLPKDRFSAERLKGVDSTLKIQPAKLEDSAVYLCASSPRSGVGTGELFFGEGSRLTVL.

In this sample, this clonotype turned up many times. The chain employs TRBV6-2 or TRBV6-3 and TRBJ2-5, with D tentatively TRBD2 (6 bases). Trimming pared 6 bases from V and 1 base from J, leaving 12 bases between. This CDR3 is 14 amino acids long. Germline CDR1 is MNHEY and CDR2 is SVGEGT. The CDR3 region is CASSPRLGQETQYF. DNA of the CDR3: TGTGCCAGCAGCCCTAGACTAGGCCAAGAGACCCAGTACTTC.

This clonotype came up a few times. This chain joins TRBV14 and TRBJ1-2; D possibly corresponds to TRBD1 (6 bases). The V end lost 1 base, the J end lost 7 bases, and 7 bases lay between the germline ends. Looked up from germline, CDR1 is SGHDN and CDR2 is FVKESK. CDR3 length: 12 residues. In DNA, the CDR3 is TGTGCCAGCAGCCAAGCAGGGGCTGGCTACACCTTC. Translating it yields CASSQAGAGYTF.

This clonotype showed up just a few times. This chain uses TRBV9 with TRBJ1-5, with 7 positions matching TRBD1. Germline loops: CDR1 SGDLS, CDR2 YYNGEE. The CDR3 runs 15 residues. V was pared by 3 bases and J by 1 base, with 4 bases of the junction left unmatched. CDR3 coding DNA: TGTGCCAGCAGCGAAGGGACAGCCAGCAATCAGCCCCAGCATTTT. Its protein is CASSEGTASNQPQHF.

The chain has TRBV19 and TRBJ2-1, with 7 bases aligning to TRBD1. The CDR3 is 14 amino acids. Trimming at V came to 3 bases and at J to 13 bases, leaving 12 bases not matched to a gene. Looked up from germline, CDR1 is LNHDA and CDR2 is SQIVND (reference sequence). CDR3: CASSIGQGEWAQFF. The DNA for the CDR3 is TGTGCCAGTAGTATTGGGCAGGGGGAATGGGCTCAGTTCTTC.

V is TRBV29-1 and J is TRBJ2-1; TRBD1 aligns across 10 bases. Germline CDR1 and CDR2: SQVTM and ANQGSEA. The trim removed 6 bases at V and 7 bases at J, leaving 6 bases unmatched. The CDR3 totals 13 residues. The CDR3 protein is CSVTGGGGNEQFF. The CDR3 nucleotides are TGCAGCGTGACAGGGGGCGGTGGAAATGAGCAGTTCTTC.

The V and J genes are TRBV11-2 and TRBJ2-7; D unclear. The germline V gene encodes CDR1 SGHAT and CDR2 FQNNGV. Trimming removed 2 bases at V and 7 bases at J, with 15 bases between. The CDR3 loop spans 14 amino acids. The CDR3 DNA sequence: TGTGCCAGCAGCTTAACCAGGTCCGCTGGGGAGCAGTACTTC. It yields the protein CASSLTRSAGEQYF.

This clonotype came up once. Possible read error: a much larger clone is one base away. The V call is TRBV6-2 or TRBV6-3, the J call TRBJ2-4, with 8 bases that match TRBD1. V lost 6 bases and J lost 0; bases outside the gene matches: 19. The CDR3 totals 20 residues. Germline-derived CDR1 and CDR2 are MNHEY and SVGEGT. CDR3 protein: CASRSGTGWGRPLAKNIQYF. CDR3 nucleotide sequence: TGTGCCAGCAGGTCCGGGACAGGATGGGGTCGCCCTCTAGCCAAAAACATTCAGTACTTC.

This clonotype was seen a few times. The CDR3 protein is CASRGTSGDRGTQYF. Here the CDR3 DNA reads TGTGCCAGCAGGGGGACTAGCGGGGATCGGGGGACCCAGTACTTC. J is TRBJ2-5 and V is TRBV7-2, with 13 bases lining up with TRBD2. Germline loops: CDR1 SGHTA, CDR2 FQGNSA. Germline trimming cut 6 bases from V and 7 bases from J; bases unmatched to any gene: 8. This CDR3 spans 15 amino acids.